The present TCR beta chain was sequenced within a study of Graves' ophthalmopathy and Graves' hyperthyroidism. At the level of the study: Peripheral blood sampling preceded any treatment and occurred at initial diagnosis.

This clonotype has ten or more counts. Its antigen is as yet unknown. TCR beta CDR3 regions were amplified from RNA transcripts. Amplification began with first-round RT-PCR using HTBI primers, then second-round multiplex PCR was performed. TCRdb used MiXCR to reprocess the multiplex PCR reads, holding one entry per CDR3 protein. The data contain approximately 700,000 distinct CDR3 sequences, about two fifths of them singletons. General study results and limits: Clonotypes were expanded in thyroid at above 0.001 frequency, and most also appeared in blood.

Sequenced input: peripheral blood. The receptor was isolated from an adult man with Graves' ophthalmopathy.

The CDR3 DNA is TGCAGCGCCACCGGGACTAGCGCGTACGAGCAGTACTTC. Translating gives CSATGTSAYEQYF. The chain employs TRBV29-1 and TRBJ2-7; 10 bases line up with TRBD2. The CDR3 is 13 residues long. Trimming took 7 bases from V and 4 from J; bases not matched to a gene: 7. Per germline, CDR1 SQVTM and CDR2 ANQGSEA.